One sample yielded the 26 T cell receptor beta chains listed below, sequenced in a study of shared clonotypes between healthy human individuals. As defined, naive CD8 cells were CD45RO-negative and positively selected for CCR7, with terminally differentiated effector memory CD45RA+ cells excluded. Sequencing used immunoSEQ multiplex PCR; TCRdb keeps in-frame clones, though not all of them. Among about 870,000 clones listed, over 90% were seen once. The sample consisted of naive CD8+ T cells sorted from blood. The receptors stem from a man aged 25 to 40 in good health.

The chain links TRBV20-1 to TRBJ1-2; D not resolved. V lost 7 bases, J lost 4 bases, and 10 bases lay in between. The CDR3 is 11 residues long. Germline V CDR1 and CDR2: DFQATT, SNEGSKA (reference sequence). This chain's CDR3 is CSDRRSYGYTF. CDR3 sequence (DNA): TGCAGTGACCGACGGAGCTATGGCTACACCTTC.

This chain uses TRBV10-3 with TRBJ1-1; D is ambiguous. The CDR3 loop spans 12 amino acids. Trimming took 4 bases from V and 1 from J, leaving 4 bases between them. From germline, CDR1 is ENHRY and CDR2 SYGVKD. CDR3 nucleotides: TGTGCCATCAGTGGTCCGAACACTGAAGCTTTCTTT. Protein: CAISGPNTEAFF.

The CDR3 sequence: CASSHSAAGTYEQYF. The CDR3 DNA reads as TGCGCCAGCAGCCATTCCGCGGCAGGGACATACGAGCAGTACTTC. The rearrangement uses TRBV4-3 and TRBJ2-7, with D possibly being TRBD1 (6 bases). V dropped 3 bases and J dropped 4 bases, with 16 bases sitting between them. The CDR3 length is 15 residues. Germline V lookup: CDR1 LGHNA, CDR2 YSLEER.

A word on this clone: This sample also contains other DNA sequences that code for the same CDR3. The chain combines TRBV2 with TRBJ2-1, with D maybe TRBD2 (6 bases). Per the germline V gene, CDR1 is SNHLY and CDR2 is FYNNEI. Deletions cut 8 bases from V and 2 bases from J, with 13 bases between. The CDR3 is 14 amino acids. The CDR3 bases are TGTGCCAGCTGGGGGGAGGTCCCCTACAATGAGCAGTTCTTC. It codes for CASWGEVPYNEQFF.

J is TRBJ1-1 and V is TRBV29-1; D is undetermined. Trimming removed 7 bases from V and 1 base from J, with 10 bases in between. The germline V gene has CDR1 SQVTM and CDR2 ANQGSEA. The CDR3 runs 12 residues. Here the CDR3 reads CSALDGNTEAFF. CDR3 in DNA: TGCAGCGCGTTGGACGGGAACACTGAAGCTTTCTTT.

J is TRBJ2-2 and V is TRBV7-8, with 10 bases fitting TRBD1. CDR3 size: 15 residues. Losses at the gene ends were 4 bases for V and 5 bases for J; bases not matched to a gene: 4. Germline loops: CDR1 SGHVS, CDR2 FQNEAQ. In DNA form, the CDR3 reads TGTGCCAGCAGCTCAGACAGGGGGCAAACCGGGGAGCTGTTTTTT. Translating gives CASSSDRGQTGELFF. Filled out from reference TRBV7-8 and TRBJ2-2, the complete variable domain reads GAGVSQSPRYKVAKRGQDVALRCDPISGHVSLFWYQQALGQGPEFLTYFQNEAQLDKSGLPSDRFFAERPEGSVSTLKIQRTQQEDSAVYLCASSSDRGQTGELFFGEGSRLTVL.

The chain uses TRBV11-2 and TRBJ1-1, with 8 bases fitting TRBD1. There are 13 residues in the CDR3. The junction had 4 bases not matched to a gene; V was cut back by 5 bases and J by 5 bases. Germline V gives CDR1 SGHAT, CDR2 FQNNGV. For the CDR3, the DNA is TGTGCCAGCAGCCGCGACAGGGGAACTGAAGCTTTCTTT. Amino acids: CASSRDRGTEAFF.

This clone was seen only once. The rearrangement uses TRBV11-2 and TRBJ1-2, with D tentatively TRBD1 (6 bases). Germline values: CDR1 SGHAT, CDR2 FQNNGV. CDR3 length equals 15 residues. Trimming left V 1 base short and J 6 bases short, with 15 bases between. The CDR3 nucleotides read TGTGCCAGCAGCTTAGCATACCAGGACAGCGATGGCTACACCTTC. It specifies CASSLAYQDSDGYTF.

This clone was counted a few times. The CDR3 nucleotides read TGTGCCAGCAGCTTAGGCGGGGTGTTCGATCAGCCCCAGCATTTT. This sequence encodes CASSLGGVFDQPQHF. This chain uses TRBV7-9 with TRBJ1-5, with D unclear. Germline values: CDR1 SEHNR, CDR2 FQNEAQ (reference sequence). V shed 1 base and J shed 5 bases, with 12 bases lying between them. The CDR3 totals 15 residues.

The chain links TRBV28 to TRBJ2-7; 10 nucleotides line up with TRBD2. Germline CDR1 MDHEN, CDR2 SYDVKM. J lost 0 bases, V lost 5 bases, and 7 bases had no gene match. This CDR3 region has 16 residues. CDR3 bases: TGTGCCAGCAGTGAATTAGCGGGAGGCCACTCCTACGAGCAGTACTTC. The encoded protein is CASSELAGGHSYEQYF. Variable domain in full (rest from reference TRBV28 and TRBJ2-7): DVKVTQSSRYLVKRTGEKVFLECVQDMDHENMFWYRQDPGLGLRLIYFSYDVKMKEKGDIPEGYSVSREKKERFSLILESASTNQTSMYLCASSELAGGHSYEQYFGPGTRLTVT.

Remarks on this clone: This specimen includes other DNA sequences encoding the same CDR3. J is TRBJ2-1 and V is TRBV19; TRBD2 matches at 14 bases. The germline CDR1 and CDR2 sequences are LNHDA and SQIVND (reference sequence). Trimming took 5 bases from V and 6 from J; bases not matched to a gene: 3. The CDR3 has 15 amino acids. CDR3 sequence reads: CASSLGLAGGNEQFF. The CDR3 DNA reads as TGTGCCAGTAGTTTAGGACTAGCGGGAGGCAATGAGCAGTTCTTC.

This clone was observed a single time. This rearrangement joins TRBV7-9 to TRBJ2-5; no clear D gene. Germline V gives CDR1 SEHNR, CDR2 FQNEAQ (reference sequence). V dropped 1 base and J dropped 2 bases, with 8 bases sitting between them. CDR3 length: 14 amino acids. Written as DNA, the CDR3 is TGTGCCAGCAGCTTAGTTGTCAGTCAAGAGACCCAGTACTTC. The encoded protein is CASSLVVSQETQYF.

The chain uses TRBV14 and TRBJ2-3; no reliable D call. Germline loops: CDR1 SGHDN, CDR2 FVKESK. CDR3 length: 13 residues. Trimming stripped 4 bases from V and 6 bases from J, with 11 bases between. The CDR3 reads CASSPFGWDTQYF. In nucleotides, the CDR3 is TGTGCCAGCAGCCCTTTTGGTTGGGATACGCAGTATTTT.

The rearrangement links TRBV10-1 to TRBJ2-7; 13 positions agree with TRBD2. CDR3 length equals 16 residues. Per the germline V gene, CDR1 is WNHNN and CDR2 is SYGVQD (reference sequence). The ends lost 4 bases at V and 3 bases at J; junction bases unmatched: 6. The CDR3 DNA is TGCGCCAGCAGTGCTACCGGGACTAGCGGGGACTACGAGCAGTACTTC. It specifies CASSATGTSGDYEQYF.

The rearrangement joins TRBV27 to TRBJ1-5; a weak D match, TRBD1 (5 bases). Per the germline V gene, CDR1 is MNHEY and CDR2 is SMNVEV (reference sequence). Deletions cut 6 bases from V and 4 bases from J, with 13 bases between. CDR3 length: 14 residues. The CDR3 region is CASRPTTENQPQHF. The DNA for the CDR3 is TGTGCCAGCAGACCTACGACAGAGAATCAGCCCCAGCATTTT.

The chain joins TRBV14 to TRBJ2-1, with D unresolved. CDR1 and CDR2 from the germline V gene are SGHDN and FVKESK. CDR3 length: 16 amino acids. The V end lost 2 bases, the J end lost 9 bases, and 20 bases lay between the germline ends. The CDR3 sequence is CASSQFTTVLDGEQFF. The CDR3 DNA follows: TGTGCCAGCAGCCAATTTACAACAGTACTGGATGGTGAGCAGTTCTTC.

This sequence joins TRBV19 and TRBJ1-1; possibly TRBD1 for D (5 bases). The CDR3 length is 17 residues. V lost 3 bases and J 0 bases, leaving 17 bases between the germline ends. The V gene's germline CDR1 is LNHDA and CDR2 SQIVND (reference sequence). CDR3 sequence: CASSIVRAGRMNTEAFF. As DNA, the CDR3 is TGTGCCAGTAGTATTGTTCGGGCAGGGAGGATGAACACTGAAGCTTTCTTT. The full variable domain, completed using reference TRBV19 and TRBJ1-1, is DGGITQSPKYLFRKEGQNVTLSCEQNLNHDAMYWYRQDPGQGLRLIYYSQIVNDFQKGDIAEGYSVSREKKESFPLTVTSAQKNPTAFYLCASSIVRAGRMNTEAFFGQGTRLTVV.

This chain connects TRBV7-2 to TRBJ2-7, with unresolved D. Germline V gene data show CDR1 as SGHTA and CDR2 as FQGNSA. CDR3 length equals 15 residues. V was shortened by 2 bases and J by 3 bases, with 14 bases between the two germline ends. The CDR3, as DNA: TGTGCCAGCAGCTTAAGGTCCTCCCCCTTCTACGAGCAGTACTTC. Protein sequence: CASSLRSSPFYEQYF.

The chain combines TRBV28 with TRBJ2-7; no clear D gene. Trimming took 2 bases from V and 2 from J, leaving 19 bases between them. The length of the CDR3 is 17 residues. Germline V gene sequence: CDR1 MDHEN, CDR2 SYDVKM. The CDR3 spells CASSLSLKYNRTYEQYF. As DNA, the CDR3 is TGTGCCAGCAGTTTAAGCCTTAAATACAATAGAACCTACGAGCAGTACTTC.

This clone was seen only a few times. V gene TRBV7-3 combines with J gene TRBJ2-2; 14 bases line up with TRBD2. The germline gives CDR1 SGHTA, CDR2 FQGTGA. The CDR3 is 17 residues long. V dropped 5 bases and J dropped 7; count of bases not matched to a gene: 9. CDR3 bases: TGTGCCAGCAGCCCTGGGACTAGCGGGAGCAATCACGGGGAGCTGTTTTTT. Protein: CASSPGTSGSNHGELFF.

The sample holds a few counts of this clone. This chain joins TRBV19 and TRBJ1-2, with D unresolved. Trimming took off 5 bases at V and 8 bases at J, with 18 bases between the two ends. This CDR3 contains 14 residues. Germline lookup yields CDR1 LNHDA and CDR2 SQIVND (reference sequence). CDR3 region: CASSPSVYGPGYTF. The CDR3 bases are TGTGCCAGTAGTCCTAGTGTTTACGGACCGGGCTACACCTTC.

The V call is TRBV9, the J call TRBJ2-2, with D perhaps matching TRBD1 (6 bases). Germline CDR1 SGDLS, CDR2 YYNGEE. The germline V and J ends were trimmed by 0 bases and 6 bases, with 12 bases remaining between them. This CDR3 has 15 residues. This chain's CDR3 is CASSVGQAYPGELFF. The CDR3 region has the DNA TGTGCCAGCAGCGTAGGACAGGCCTACCCCGGGGAGCTGTTTTTT.

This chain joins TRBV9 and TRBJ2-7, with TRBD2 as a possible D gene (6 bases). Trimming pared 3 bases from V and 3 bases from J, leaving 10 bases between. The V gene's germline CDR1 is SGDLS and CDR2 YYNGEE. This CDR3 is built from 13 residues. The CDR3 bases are TGTGCCAGCAGCGCCACTAGCCACTACGAGCAGTACTTC. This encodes CASSATSHYEQYF.

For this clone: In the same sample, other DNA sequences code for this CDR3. This CDR3 is CASSFGSGTYEQYF. The CDR3 bases are TGTGCCAGCAGCTTCGGCTCGGGGACCTACGAGCAGTACTTC. The gene calls are TRBV5-6 and TRBJ2-7; tentatively, D is TRBD2 (5 bases). The CDR3 extends over 14 amino acids. CDR1 and CDR2 (germline): SGHDT, YYEEEE. V gave up 2 bases and J gave up 2 bases, with 11 bases separating them.

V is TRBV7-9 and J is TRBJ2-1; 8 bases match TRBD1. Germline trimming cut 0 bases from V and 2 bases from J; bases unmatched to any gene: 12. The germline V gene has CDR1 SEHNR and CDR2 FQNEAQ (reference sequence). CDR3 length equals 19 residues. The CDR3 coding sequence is TGTGCCAGCAGCTTAGCTGGGACAGGTGATCTTATGGCCTACAATGAGCAGTTCTTC. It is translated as CASSLAGTGDLMAYNEQFF.

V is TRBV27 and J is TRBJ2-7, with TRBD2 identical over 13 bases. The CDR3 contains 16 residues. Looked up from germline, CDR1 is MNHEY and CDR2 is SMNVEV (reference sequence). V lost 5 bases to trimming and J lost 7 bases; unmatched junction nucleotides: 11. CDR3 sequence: CASSITSGRVPEEQYF. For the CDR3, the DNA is TGTGCCAGCAGTATAACTAGCGGGAGGGTCCCAGAAGAGCAGTACTTC.